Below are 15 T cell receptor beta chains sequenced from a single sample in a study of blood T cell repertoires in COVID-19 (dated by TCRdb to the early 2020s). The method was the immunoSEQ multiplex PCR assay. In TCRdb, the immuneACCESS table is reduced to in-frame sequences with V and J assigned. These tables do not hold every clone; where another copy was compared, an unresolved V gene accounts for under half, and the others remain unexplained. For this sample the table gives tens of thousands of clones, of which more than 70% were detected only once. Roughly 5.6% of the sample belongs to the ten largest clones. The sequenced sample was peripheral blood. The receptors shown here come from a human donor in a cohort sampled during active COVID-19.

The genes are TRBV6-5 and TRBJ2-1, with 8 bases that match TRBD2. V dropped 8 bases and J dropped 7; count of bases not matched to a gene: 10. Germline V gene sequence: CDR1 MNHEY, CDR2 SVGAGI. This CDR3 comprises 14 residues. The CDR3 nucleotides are TGTGCCAGCCTTCGGAGCGGGGGATCTAATGAGCAGTTCTTC. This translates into CASLRSGGSNEQFF.

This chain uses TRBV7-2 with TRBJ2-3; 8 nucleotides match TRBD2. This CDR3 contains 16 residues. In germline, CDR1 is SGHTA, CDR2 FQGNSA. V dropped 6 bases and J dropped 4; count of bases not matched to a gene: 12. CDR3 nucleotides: TGTGCCAGCAGTCGAACTAGCGGCTCTTTTGCAGATACGCAGTATTTT. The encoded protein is CASSRTSGSFADTQYF.

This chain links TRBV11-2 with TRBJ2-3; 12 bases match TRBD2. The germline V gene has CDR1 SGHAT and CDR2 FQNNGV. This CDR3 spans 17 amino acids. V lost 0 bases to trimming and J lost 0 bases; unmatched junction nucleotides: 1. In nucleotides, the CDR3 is TGTGCCAGCAGCTTAGATGGACTAGCGGGAAGCACAGATACGCAGTATTTT. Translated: CASSLDGLAGSTDTQYF. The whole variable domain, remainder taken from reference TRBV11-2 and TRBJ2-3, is EAGVAQSPRYKIIEKRQSVAFWCNPISGHATLYWYQQILGQGPKLLIQFQNNGVVDDSQLPKDRFSAERLKGVDSTLKIQPAKLEDSAVYLCASSLDGLAGSTDTQYFGPGTRLTVL.

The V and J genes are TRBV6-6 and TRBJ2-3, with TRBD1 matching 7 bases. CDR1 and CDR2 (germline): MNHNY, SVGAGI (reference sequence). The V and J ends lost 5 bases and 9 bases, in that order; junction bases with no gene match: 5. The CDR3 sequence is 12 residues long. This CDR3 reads CASSRQGRTQYF. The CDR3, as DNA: TGTGCCAGCAGTCGACAGGGTCGGACGCAGTATTTT.

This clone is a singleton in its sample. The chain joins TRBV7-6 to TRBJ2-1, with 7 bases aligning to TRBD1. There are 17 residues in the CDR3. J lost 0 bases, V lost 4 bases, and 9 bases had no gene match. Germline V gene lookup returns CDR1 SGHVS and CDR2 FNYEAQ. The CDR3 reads CASSSRQGLSSYNEQFF. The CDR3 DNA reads TGTGCCAGCAGCTCGCGACAGGGCTTGAGCTCCTACAATGAGCAGTTCTTC. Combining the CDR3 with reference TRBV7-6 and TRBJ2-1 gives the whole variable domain GAGVSQSPRYKVTKRGQDVALRCDPISGHVSLYWYRQALGQGPEFLTYFNYEAQQDKSGLPNDRFSAERPEGSISTLTIQRTEQRDSAMYRCASSSRQGLSSYNEQFFGPGTRLTVL.

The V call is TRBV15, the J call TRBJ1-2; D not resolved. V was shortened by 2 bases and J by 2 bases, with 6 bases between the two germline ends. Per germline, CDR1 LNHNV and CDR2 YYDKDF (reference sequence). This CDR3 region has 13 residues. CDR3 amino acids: CATSRNSNYGYTF. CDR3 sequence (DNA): TGTGCCACCAGCAGAAACAGCAACTATGGCTACACCTTC.

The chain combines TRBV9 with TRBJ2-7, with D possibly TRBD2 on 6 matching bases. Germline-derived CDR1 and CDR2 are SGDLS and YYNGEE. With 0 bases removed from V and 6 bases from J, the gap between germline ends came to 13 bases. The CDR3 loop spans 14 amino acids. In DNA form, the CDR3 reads TGTGCCAGCAGCGTAGGGACGGTCGGGGGCGAGCAGTACTTC. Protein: CASSVGTVGGEQYF.

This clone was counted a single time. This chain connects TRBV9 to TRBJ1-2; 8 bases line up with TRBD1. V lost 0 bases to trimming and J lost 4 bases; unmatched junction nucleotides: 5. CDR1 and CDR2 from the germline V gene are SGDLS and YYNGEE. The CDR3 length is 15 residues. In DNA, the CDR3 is TGTGCCAGCAGCGTAGCATCCGGGACAGGCTATGGCTACACCTTC. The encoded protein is CASSVASGTGYGYTF.

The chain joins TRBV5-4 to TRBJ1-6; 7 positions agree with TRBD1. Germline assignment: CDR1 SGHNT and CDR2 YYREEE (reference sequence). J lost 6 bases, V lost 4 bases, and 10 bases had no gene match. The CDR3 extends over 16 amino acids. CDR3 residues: CASSQQGSPFNSPLHF. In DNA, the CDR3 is TGTGCCAGCAGCCAACAGGGGAGCCCATTTAATTCACCCCTCCACTTT.

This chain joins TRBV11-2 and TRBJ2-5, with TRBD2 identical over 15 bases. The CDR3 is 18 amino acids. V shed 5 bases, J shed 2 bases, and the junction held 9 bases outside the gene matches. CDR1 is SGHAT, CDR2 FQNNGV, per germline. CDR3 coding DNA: TGTGCCAGCAGCCCGGGACTAGCGGGGGGTTCCGCACAAGAGACCCAGTACTTC. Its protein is CASSPGLAGGSAQETQYF.

In nucleotides, the CDR3 is TGTGCCAGCTCACCAACAGGGCCGAATCAGCCCCAGCATTTT. Protein product: CASSPTGPNQPQHF. The gene calls are TRBV18 and TRBJ1-5; perhaps TRBD1 as D (6 bases). CDR3 length: 14 amino acids. The V end was cut by 2 bases, the J end by 4 bases, with 9 bases between. CDR1 is KGHSH and CDR2 is LQKENI in the germline V gene.

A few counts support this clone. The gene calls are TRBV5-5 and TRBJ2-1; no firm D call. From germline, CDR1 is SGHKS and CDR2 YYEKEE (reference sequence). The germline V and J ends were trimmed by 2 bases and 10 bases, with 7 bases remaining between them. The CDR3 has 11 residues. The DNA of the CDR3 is TGTGCCAGCAGCTTAACAGTAGAGCAGTTCTTC. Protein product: CASSLTVEQFF.

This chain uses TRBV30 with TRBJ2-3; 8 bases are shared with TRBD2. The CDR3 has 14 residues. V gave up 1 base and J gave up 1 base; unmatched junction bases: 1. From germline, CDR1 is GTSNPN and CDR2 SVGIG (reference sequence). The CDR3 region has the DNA TGTGCCTGGAGTGCGGGGGGGGGCACAGATACGCAGTATTTT. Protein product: CAWSAGGGTDTQYF. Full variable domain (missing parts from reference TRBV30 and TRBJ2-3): SQTIHQWPATLVQPVGSPLSLECTVEGTSNPNLYWYRQAAGRGLQLLFYSVGIGQISSEVPQNLSASRPQDRQFILSSKKLLLSDSGFYLCAWSAGGGTDTQYFGPGTRLTVL.

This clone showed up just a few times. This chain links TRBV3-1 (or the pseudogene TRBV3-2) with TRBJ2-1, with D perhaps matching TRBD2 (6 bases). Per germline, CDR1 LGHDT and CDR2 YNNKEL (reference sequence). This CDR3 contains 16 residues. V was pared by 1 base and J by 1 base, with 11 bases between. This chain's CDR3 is CASSQVGSGSYNEQFF. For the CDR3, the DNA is TGTGCCAGCAGCCAAGTAGGGAGCGGGTCCTACAATGAGCAGTTCTTC.

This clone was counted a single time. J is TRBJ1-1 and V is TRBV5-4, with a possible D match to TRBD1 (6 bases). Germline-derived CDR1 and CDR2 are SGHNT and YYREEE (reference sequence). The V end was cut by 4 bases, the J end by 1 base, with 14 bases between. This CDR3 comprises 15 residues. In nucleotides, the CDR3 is TGTGCCAGCAGCCCCTCAGACAGGTCGAACACTGAAGCTTTCTTT. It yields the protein CASSPSDRSNTEAFF.